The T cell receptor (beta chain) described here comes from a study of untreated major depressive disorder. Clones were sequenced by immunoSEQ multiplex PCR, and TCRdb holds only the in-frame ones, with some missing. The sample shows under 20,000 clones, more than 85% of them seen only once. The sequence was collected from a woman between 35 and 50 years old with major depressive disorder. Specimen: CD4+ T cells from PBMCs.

CDR3 amino acids: CASSQGGETQYF. The DNA of the CDR3 is TGTGCCAGCTCCCAGGGAGGAGAGACCCAGTACTTC. The chain employs TRBV18 and TRBJ2-5; maybe TRBD2 (6 bases). Trimming left V 6 bases short and J 4 bases short, with 9 bases between. The germline V gene has CDR1 KGHSH and CDR2 LQKENI. CDR3 length equals 12 residues. The full variable domain, its missing parts supplied by reference TRBV18 and TRBJ2-5, is NAGVMQNPRHLVRRRGQEARLRCSPMKGHSHVYWYRQLPEEGLKFMVYLQKENIIDESGMPKERFSAEFPKEGPSILRIQQVVRGDSAAYFCASSQGGETQYFGPGTRLLVL.